A single sample is the source of the 20 T cell receptor beta chains below, sequenced in a study of blood T cell repertoires in COVID-19. Repertoires were generated with immunoSEQ multiplex PCR, while TCRdb's copy carries only in-frame clones and drops some. The sample holds around 20,000 clones, about 88% seen once. Sequencing was done on a sample of peripheral blood. The origin of the receptors is a human donor with active COVID-19. The donor label of this sample is uncertain.

The chain links TRBV6-5 to TRBJ2-3, with 11 bases aligning to TRBD2. Germline assignment: CDR1 MNHEY and CDR2 SVGAGI. The V segment lost 6 bases and the J segment 6 bases; nucleotides outside the gene matches: 8. The CDR3 totals 15 residues. The chain's CDR3 is CASRVSGGVMDTQYF. CDR3 in DNA: TGTGCCAGCAGGGTTAGCGGGGGGGTAATGGATACGCAGTATTTT.

The chain carries TRBV24-1 and TRBJ2-3; D possibly corresponds to TRBD2 (6 bases). The V end was cut by 9 bases, the J end by 1 base, with 10 bases between. This CDR3 has 13 residues. CDR1 and CDR2 (germline): KGHDR, SFDVKD. The CDR3 here is CATGGLGTDTQYF. The CDR3 DNA sequence: TGTGCCACCGGAGGGCTAGGCACAGATACGCAGTATTTT.

The rearrangement links TRBV7-3 to TRBJ2-2, with 9 positions matching TRBD2. V was clipped by 2 bases and J by 5 bases; unmatched bases: 12. The germline V gene has CDR1 SGHTA and CDR2 FQGTGA. The CDR3 extends over 18 amino acids. The CDR3 DNA is TGTGCCAGCAGCTTATCTACGAAGCCCAGCGGGAGGACCGGGGAGCTGTTTTTT. This gives the protein CASSLSTKPSGRTGELFF.

The chain employs TRBV18 and TRBJ2-7; 11 bases agree with TRBD1. The germline gives CDR1 KGHSH, CDR2 LQKENI. This CDR3 region has 15 residues. V shed 6 bases and J 1 base; nucleotides not matched to a gene: 5. This CDR3 reads CASSRTGGKSYEQYF. The CDR3 nucleotides read TGTGCCAGCTCCCGGACAGGGGGCAAATCCTACGAGCAGTACTTC. Drawing the rest from reference TRBV18 and TRBJ2-7, the complete variable domain is NAGVMQNPRHLVRRRGQEARLRCSPMKGHSHVYWYRQLPEEGLKFMVYLQKENIIDESGMPKERFSAEFPKEGPSILRIQQVVRGDSAAYFCASSRTGGKSYEQYFGPGTRLTVT.

The V and J genes are TRBV5-4 and TRBJ1-1; the D gene is possibly TRBD1 (5 bases). CDR3 length: 13 residues. Trimming stripped 1 base from V and 5 bases from J, with 9 bases between. The germline gives CDR1 SGHNT, CDR2 YYREEE (reference sequence). DNA of the CDR3: TGTGCCAGCAGCTTGTGGGGGGGGACTGAAGCTTTCTTT. Translated, it gives CASSLWGGTEAFF.

The CDR3 is CASSIGSYNEQFF. CDR3 nucleotides: TGTGCCAGTAGTATAGGCAGCTACAATGAGCAGTTCTTC. This chain connects TRBV19 to TRBJ2-1; unclear D gene. The germline V and J ends were trimmed by 1 base and 3 bases, with 4 bases remaining between them. Germline CDR1 reads LNHDA; CDR2 reads SQIVND (reference sequence). The CDR3 extends over 13 amino acids.

This sequence joins TRBV5-6 and TRBJ2-5; 13 bases align to TRBD2. Losses at the gene ends were 4 bases for V and 4 bases for J; bases not matched to a gene: 7. This CDR3 contains 16 residues. Germline V gene lookup returns CDR1 SGHDT and CDR2 YYEEEE. This CDR3 reads CASSPTSGRGPETQYF. The CDR3 nucleotides read TGTGCCAGCAGCCCTACTAGCGGGAGGGGCCCAGAGACCCAGTACTTC.

J is TRBJ2-1 and V is TRBV15; possibly TRBD2 for D (6 bases). CDR1 LNHNV and CDR2 YYDKDF come from the germline V gene (reference sequence). This CDR3 comprises 13 residues. Trimming pared 7 bases from V and 8 bases from J, leaving 15 bases between. This CDR3 is CATTIGGSDEQFF. CDR3 nucleotide sequence: TGTGCCACCACAATAGGAGGGAGCGATGAGCAGTTCTTC.

This sequence joins TRBV9 and TRBJ2-5; no clear D. The germline CDR1 and CDR2 sequences are SGDLS and YYNGEE. The V end was cut by 3 bases, the J end by 1 base, with 13 bases between. The CDR3 extends over 15 amino acids. DNA for the CDR3: TGTGCCAGCAGCGCCCCGGAGTGGCCCCAAGAGACCCAGTACTTC. It encodes CASSAPEWPQETQYF.

Only a few counts were recorded for this clone. The genes are TRBV2 and TRBJ2-7; 8 bases map to TRBD2. V dropped 8 bases and J dropped 1; count of bases not matched to a gene: 10. The CDR3 has 15 amino acids. The V gene's germline CDR1 is SNHLY and CDR2 FYNNEI. The CDR3 DNA is TGTGCCAGCGAACCGGGGGGGAGTTTATCCTACGAGCAGTACTTC. Amino acid sequence: CASEPGGSLSYEQYF.

This chain uses TRBV25-1 with TRBJ2-7; D possibly corresponds to TRBD1 (5 bases). With 3 bases removed from V and 4 bases from J, the gap between germline ends came to 16 bases. Per germline, CDR1 MGHDK and CDR2 SYGVNS. CDR3 size: 15 residues. CDR3 in amino acids: CASSDDRTNLYEQYF. Written as DNA, the CDR3 is TGTGCCAGCAGTGATGATAGGACAAACTTATACGAGCAGTACTTC.

This clone came up once. The rearrangement links TRBV6-5 to TRBJ2-1; D is perhaps TRBD1 (6 bases). CDR1 MNHEY and CDR2 SVGAGI come from the germline V gene. The CDR3 is 14 residues long. V shed 0 bases and J shed 4 bases, with 7 bases lying between them. As DNA, the CDR3 is TGTGCCAGCAGTTACTCCGGACAGTACAATGAGCAGTTCTTC. Translated: CASSYSGQYNEQFF.

The V gene is TRBV4-2, the J gene TRBJ2-7, with D possibly matching TRBD2 (7 bases). Germline V lookup: CDR1 LGHNA, CDR2 YNFKEQ. V was cut by 0 bases and J by 0 bases, with 15 bases left in between. This CDR3 is built from 17 residues. The CDR3 region is CASSQDLRGGLSYEQYF. Here the CDR3 DNA reads TGTGCCAGCAGCCAAGATTTGAGGGGGGGACTCTCCTACGAGCAGTACTTC.

This chain uses TRBV4-2 with TRBJ2-5; D uncertain. V shed 0 bases and J shed 4 bases, with 6 bases lying between them. The CDR3 length is 13 residues. Germline CDR1 LGHNA, CDR2 YNFKEQ. CDR3 residues: CASSQDRRETQYF. CDR3 sequence (DNA): TGTGCCAGCAGCCAAGATCGGAGAGAGACCCAGTACTTC.

The chain carries TRBV29-1 and TRBJ2-5; D perhaps matches TRBD1 (6 bases). V lost 7 bases and J 2 bases, leaving 11 bases between the germline ends. Germline CDR1 is SQVTM and CDR2 is ANQGSEA. This CDR3 is 12 amino acids long. The CDR3: CSAARGQETQYF. The DNA for the CDR3 is TGCAGCGCAGCCAGGGGTCAAGAGACCCAGTACTTC.

Written as DNA, the CDR3 is TGTGCCAGCAGCTTAATGCAGGGGAAGGCTGGCTACACCTTC. It yields the protein CASSLMQGKAGYTF. The chain uses TRBV7-2 and TRBJ1-2; TRBD1 is a possible D gene (6 bases). This CDR3 is 14 amino acids long. Germline V lookup: CDR1 SGHTA, CDR2 FQGNSA. V dropped 2 bases and J dropped 7 bases, with 14 bases sitting between them.

The chain links TRBV12-5 to TRBJ2-3; 9 bases agree with TRBD2. Germline V CDR1 and CDR2: LGHNT, FRNRAP. The J segment lost 9 bases and the V segment lost 2 bases, leaving 6 bases of the junction unmatched. The CDR3 loop spans 14 amino acids. The CDR3 sequence: CASGLRLAGPTQYF. The CDR3 nucleotides read TGTGCTAGTGGTTTGAGGCTAGCGGGACCCACGCAGTATTTT. Drawing the rest from reference TRBV12-5 and TRBJ2-3, the complete variable domain is DARVTQTPRHKVTEMGQEVTMRCQPILGHNTVFWYRQTMMQGLELLAYFRNRAPLDDSGMPKDRFSAEMPDATLATLKIQPSEPRDSAVYFCASGLRLAGPTQYFGPGTRLTVL.

The V gene is TRBV5-1, the J gene TRBJ2-7; 16 bases are a match to TRBD2. Trimming cost V 10 bases and J 4 bases; bases outside gene matches: 11. The germline V gene encodes CDR1 SGHRS and CDR2 YFSETQ. CDR3 length: 16 residues. CDR3 DNA sequence: TGCGCCCCCCAAGTGGGACTAGCGGGAGGGCTATACGAGCAGTACTTC. Its translation is CAPQVGLAGGLYEQYF.

V and J are TRBV5-1 and TRBJ2-7; 11 bases fit TRBD1. Germline V CDR1 and CDR2: SGHRS, YFSETQ. V gave up 3 bases and J gave up 12 bases; unmatched junction bases: 8. CDR3 length: 13 residues. Here the CDR3 DNA reads TGCGCCAGCAGCTGGGGGACAGGGGGGAGCGCGTACTTC. This encodes CASSWGTGGSAYF.

The V and J genes are TRBV5-5 and TRBJ2-5; 11 bases match TRBD2. The CDR3 loop spans 16 amino acids. V was pared by 0 bases and J by 4 bases, with 5 bases of the junction left unmatched. Germline CDR1 reads SGHKS; CDR2 reads YYEKEE (reference sequence). The CDR3 reads CASSLVLAGGPETQYF. CDR3 DNA sequence: TGTGCCAGCAGCTTGGTCCTAGCGGGAGGACCAGAGACCCAGTACTTC.